Detailed here is one TCR beta chain. What it binds is not known. The data belong to a study of cytomegalovirus exposure and HLA in healthy donors. Overall study: The roughly 120 million unique TCR beta sequences, from about 180 million T cells, were found by an earlier analysis. Study conclusions and caveats: DRB1 showed the most TCR associations and HLA-C the fewest in a later analysis, as rates varied by HLA locus.

The study ran its PCR with 60 Vbeta and 13 Jbeta primers. Authors' analysis steps: In a later analysis, 80 million to 100 million unique TCR beta chains included roughly 11 million shared by two or more donors. Clones were sequenced by immunoSEQ multiplex PCR, and TCRdb holds only the in-frame ones, with some missing. The DNA gave D and trimming, while V, J and clone size come from that table. The sample has some 120,000 clones, around two thirds seen once. Germline-derived CDR1 and CDR2 are KGHSH and LQKENI. J gave up 2 bases and V 6 bases, and 6 bases lay outside the gene matches. This CDR3 is 14 amino acids long.

The source material was PBMCs. The source is a woman in her forties in good health and CMV-seropositive. The chain employs TRBV18 and TRBJ2-7; 8 bases match TRBD1. Here the CDR3 reads CASSRTGITYEQYF. The CDR3 nucleotides read TGTGCCAGCTCTAGGACAGGGATAACCTACGAGCAGTACTTC.